The 27 T cell receptor beta chains below all came from one sample that was sequenced in a study of blood T cells in healthy people across ages. A J-beta primer mix and a sample-barcoded 5' primer were used in a second PCR of about 7 to 12 cycles. TCRdb re-derived calls from the 5' RACE reads in MiXCR, one entry per CDR3 protein. The table records fewer than 900,000 distinct CDR3 sequences, under 40% of them present only once. The material sequenced was blood. The receptors come from a young man in good health.

The sample holds many counts of this clonotype. The genes are TRBV15 and TRBJ2-3; 9 bases line up with TRBD1. CDR3 length: 16 residues. Germline CDR1 is LNHNV and CDR2 is YYDKDF (reference sequence). V lost 4 bases to trimming and J lost 6 bases; unmatched junction nucleotides: 11. The CDR3 region has the DNA TGTGCCACCAGCATACCACCGGGACAGGGTTTTGATACGCAGTATTTT. Protein: CATSIPPGQGFDTQYF. Using reference TRBV15 and TRBJ2-3 for the parts outside the CDR3, the full variable domain is DAMVIQNPRYQVTQFGKPVTLSCSQTLNHNVMYWYQQKSSQAPKLLFHYYDKDFNNEADTPDNFQSRRPNTSFCFLDIRSPGLGDTAMYLCATSIPPGQGFDTQYFGPGTRLTVL.

This clonotype was counted only a few times. CDR3 nucleotides: TGCAGTGCTAGTCCAGGGGCCCTGACAGGGAACACTGAAGCTTTCTTT. Protein sequence: CSASPGALTGNTEAFF. The V and J genes are TRBV20-1 and TRBJ1-1; tentatively, D is TRBD1 (6 bases). Germline-derived CDR1 and CDR2 are DFQATT and SNEGSKA (reference sequence). CDR3 length: 16 amino acids. V gave up 3 bases and J gave up 1 base, with 18 bases separating them.

To note about this clonotype: Possible read error: a much larger clone is one base away. The rearrangement joins TRBV20-1 to TRBJ2-7; D gene ambiguous. V was pared by 8 bases and J by 4 bases, with 27 bases between. The germline V gene encodes CDR1 DFQATT and CDR2 SNEGSKA (reference sequence). The CDR3 loop spans 16 amino acids. In DNA, the CDR3 is TGCAGTACCCGACAAAGGACCCCTAAGAACCGTTACGAGCAGTACTTC. Residues: CSTRQRTPKNRYEQYF.

The chain links TRBV5-4 to TRBJ2-1, with 8 bases aligning to TRBD1. V was pared by 3 bases and J by 1 base, with 6 bases of the junction left unmatched. This CDR3 spans 16 amino acids. CDR1 and CDR2 from the germline V gene are SGHNT and YYREEE (reference sequence). In DNA form, the CDR3 reads TGTGCCAGCAGCTCGACTACAGGGGGATCCTACAATGAGCAGTTCTTC. Its protein is CASSSTTGGSYNEQFF. The variable domain in full, completed from reference TRBV5-4 and TRBJ2-1, reads ETGVTQSPTHLIKTRGQQVTLRCSSQSGHNTVSWYQQALGQGPQFIFQYYREEENGRGNFPPRFSGLQFPNYSSELNVNALELDDSALYLCASSSTTGGSYNEQFFGPGTRLTVL.

This clonotype was detected ten times or more. The chain couples TRBV2 to TRBJ1-1; a possible D gene is TRBD1 (6 bases). CDR3 length equals 13 residues. The V gene lost 4 bases and the J gene lost 1 base, with 7 bases spanning the gap. From germline, CDR1 is SNHLY and CDR2 FYNNEI. CDR3 amino acids: CASSARGNTEAFF. The DNA of the CDR3 is TGTGCCAGCAGTGCCAGGGGGAACACTGAAGCTTTCTTT.

This clonotype was seen at least ten times. Here the CDR3 DNA reads TGTGCCAGCAGTCGGTTGAGACAGAAGGACAATGAGCAGTTCTTC. Its protein product is CASSRLRQKDNEQFF. This sequence joins TRBV6-5 and TRBJ2-1, with TRBD1 as a possible D gene (5 bases). The CDR3 has 15 residues. Per the germline V gene, CDR1 is MNHEY and CDR2 is SVGAGI. Trimming took 5 bases from V and 5 from J, leaving 16 bases between them.

The V and J genes are TRBV9 and TRBJ1-3; D gene uncertain. From germline, CDR1 is SGDLS and CDR2 YYNGEE. There are 14 residues in the CDR3. Trimming took off 0 bases at V and 1 base at J, with 5 bases between the two ends. The CDR3, as DNA: TGTGCCAGCAGCGTAGTGGATTCTGGAAACACCATATATTTT. Its protein is CASSVVDSGNTIYF.

This clonotype was observed a handful of times. The genes are TRBV24-1 and TRBJ2-5, with TRBD2 identical over 7 bases. Germline V gene data show CDR1 as KGHDR and CDR2 as SFDVKD. The CDR3 is 13 amino acids. V was pared by 10 bases and J by 5 bases, with 9 bases of the junction left unmatched. The CDR3, as DNA: TGTGCCACAAGAGCGGGGCACGGGGAGACCCAGTACTTC. This gives the protein CATRAGHGETQYF.

This chain joins TRBV11-3 and TRBJ2-7; D gene unclear. Germline V gene data show CDR1 as SGHNT and CDR2 as YENEEA. The CDR3 runs 14 residues. Trimming took 1 base from V and 3 from J, leaving 10 bases between them. CDR3 sequence reads: CASSLGPPGYEQYF. The CDR3 DNA reads TGTGCCAGCAGCTTAGGGCCCCCAGGCTACGAGCAGTACTTC.

The rearrangement uses TRBV9 and TRBJ2-3; no clear D. Germline-derived CDR1 and CDR2 are SGDLS and YYNGEE. The CDR3 is 14 residues long. The ends were cut back, 0 bases at V and 2 bases at J, with 7 bases in the middle. The CDR3 bases are TGTGCCAGCAGCGTAGCCGGGTTCACAGATACGCAGTATTTT. It specifies CASSVAGFTDTQYF.

This clonotype was detected many times. The chain joins TRBV20-1 to TRBJ2-3; the D is unclear. Germline V lookup: CDR1 DFQATT, CDR2 SNEGSKA (reference sequence). V was pared by 4 bases and J by 7 bases, with 6 bases between. The length of the CDR3 is 10 residues. For the CDR3, the DNA is TGCAGTGCTACTCCCCATACGCAGTATTTT. It translates to CSATPHTQYF.

This clonotype was recorded many times. J is TRBJ1-2 and V is TRBV20-1; D possibly corresponds to TRBD1 (5 bases). V was trimmed by 3 bases and J by 4 bases, leaving 9 bases between them. Germline loops: CDR1 DFQATT, CDR2 SNEGSKA (reference sequence). The CDR3 totals 12 residues. This CDR3 reads CSASGHFYGYTF. CDR3 nucleotide sequence: TGCAGTGCTAGCGGACATTTCTATGGCTACACCTTC.

The rearrangement joins TRBV11-2 to TRBJ2-2; tentative D call: TRBD1 (6 bases). CDR3 length: 15 amino acids. CDR1 is SGHAT and CDR2 is FQNNGV in the germline V gene. V lost 5 bases and J lost 1, with 11 bases in between. CDR3 amino acids: CASSPSRGNTGELFF. CDR3 nucleotides: TGTGCCAGCAGCCCGTCCAGGGGGAACACCGGGGAGCTGTTTTTT.

The CDR3 bases are TGCGCCAGCAGCCAAGTCGGGACAGAAGAGACCCAGTTCTTC. It codes for CASSQVGTEETQFF. This chain connects TRBV4-3 to TRBJ2-5, with 7 nucleotides matching TRBD1. Matching the DNA end better, TRBJ2-1 makes the J call doubtful. CDR3 length: 14 residues. Germline-derived CDR1 and CDR2 are LGHNA and YSLEER.

This chain uses TRBV9 with TRBJ1-2, with D unresolved. The CDR3 sequence is 13 residues long. Germline V gene lookup returns CDR1 SGDLS and CDR2 YYNGEE. V was pared by 5 bases and J by 1 base, with 9 bases between. The CDR3 loop is CASRMEDNYGYTF. The CDR3 nucleotides are TGTGCCAGCAGGATGGAGGATAACTATGGCTACACCTTC.

V and J are TRBV18 and TRBJ2-7, with D possibly matching TRBD2 (6 bases). Trimming cost V 3 bases and J 4 bases, with 16 bases left between them. CDR3 size: 15 residues. The V gene's germline CDR1 is KGHSH and CDR2 LQKENI. The CDR3 coding sequence is TGTGCCAGCTCACCGGCGGGACTTCGGGAGTACGAGCAGTACTTC. Translated: CASSPAGLREYEQYF.

J is TRBJ1-2 and V is TRBV5-1; TRBD1 matches at 11 bases. The germline CDR1 and CDR2 sequences are SGHRS and YFSETQ. V lost 3 bases, J lost 6 bases, and 7 bases stayed unmatched. CDR3 length: 15 amino acids. CDR3 coding DNA: TGCGCCAGCAGCTCTGGACAGGGGGCTTCGAATGGCTACACCTTC. It yields the protein CASSSGQGASNGYTF.

This clonotype was seen at least ten times. This chain uses TRBV7-2 with TRBJ2-3; TRBD2 might be the D (6 bases). The germline gives CDR1 SGHTA, CDR2 FQGNSA. The CDR3 length is 15 residues. Trimming took 6 bases from V and 1 from J, leaving 14 bases between them. The CDR3 coding sequence is TGTGCCAGCAGTCCGGCGGGGCAACGCACAGATACGCAGTATTTT. Its translation: CASSPAGQRTDTQYF.

This clonotype is a singleton in its sample. The CDR3: CASSQGDVRGTEAFF. CDR3 DNA sequence: TGTGCCAGCAGCCAAGGGGATGTAAGGGGGACTGAAGCTTTCTTT. The chain uses TRBV14 and TRBJ1-1; tentatively, D is TRBD1 (6 bases). Germline V gene lookup returns CDR1 SGHDN and CDR2 FVKESK. The CDR3 is made up of 15 amino acids. Between the trimmed V and J ends, which lost 1 base and 5 bases, there was a span of 14 bases. The variable domain in full, with the rest retrieved from reference TRBV14 and TRBJ1-1, is EAGVTQFPSHSVIEKGQTVTLRCDPISGHDNLYWYRRVMGKEIKFLLHFVKESKQDESGMPNNRFLAERTGGTYSTLKVQPAELEDSGVYFCASSQGDVRGTEAFFGQGTRLTVV.

The chain recombines TRBV7-9 with TRBJ2-5; unclear D gene. Trimming stripped 4 bases from V and 4 bases from J, with 13 bases between. This CDR3 region has 14 residues. From germline, CDR1 is SEHNR and CDR2 FQNEAQ (reference sequence). The CDR3 DNA is TGTGCCAGCAGCTCCGGGTCTGGCCTAGAGACCCAGTACTTC. Its protein is CASSSGSGLETQYF.

The rearrangement links TRBV7-2 to TRBJ1-2; D possibly corresponds to TRBD1 (5 bases). Germline values: CDR1 SGHTA, CDR2 FQGNSA. Trimming pared 8 bases from V and 6 bases from J, leaving 22 bases between. The CDR3 is 15 residues long. The CDR3 here is CASRRGADAVDGYTF. In DNA form, the CDR3 reads TGTGCCAGCCGTCGAGGGGCAGACGCAGTAGATGGCTACACCTTC.

The chain joins TRBV12-3 or TRBV12-4 to TRBJ2-5; D ambiguous. The CDR3 is made up of 12 amino acids. Between the trimmed V and J ends, which lost 10 bases and 5 bases, there was a span of 14 bases. The CDR3 here is CANHQLGETQYF. CDR3 bases: TGTGCCAACCACCAATTAGGGGAGACCCAGTACTTC.

This clonotype occurred a few times. The chain has TRBV5-6 and TRBJ2-7, with D perhaps TRBD1 (6 bases). Trimming removed 0 bases at V and 2 bases at J, with 12 bases between. The germline V gene encodes CDR1 SGHDT and CDR2 YYEEEE. The CDR3 runs 15 residues. CDR3 residues: CASSLVGDTAYEQYF. In DNA, the CDR3 is TGTGCCAGCAGCTTGGTGGGGGACACCGCCTACGAGCAGTACTTC.

This clonotype came up many times. The chain links TRBV12-3 or TRBV12-4 to TRBJ1-6; unclear D gene. Trimming stripped 1 base from V and 9 bases from J, with 4 bases between. This CDR3 has 12 residues. The CDR3 DNA is TGTGCCAGCAGTTTAGATGGTTCACCCCTCCACTTT. Protein: CASSLDGSPLHF.

The chain couples TRBV6-5 to TRBJ2-3, with 12 bases aligning to TRBD2. V was clipped by 5 bases and J by 8 bases; unmatched bases: 5. Germline V gene data show CDR1 as MNHEY and CDR2 as SVGAGI. This CDR3 contains 14 residues. DNA for the CDR3: TGTGCCAGCAGTCTGACTAGCGGGGGAGCTACGCAGTATTTT. This encodes CASSLTSGGATQYF.

This clonotype was counted at least ten times. The genes are TRBV6-6 and TRBJ2-1, with D possibly matching TRBD2 (5 bases). The V gene's germline CDR1 is MNHNY and CDR2 SVGAGI (reference sequence). The CDR3 sequence is 16 residues long. Trimming removed 4 bases at V and 5 bases at J, with 18 bases between. CDR3 in DNA: TGTGCCAGCAGTTCTCTACTCGGGTCGGGGAACAATGAGCAGTTCTTC. This sequence encodes CASSSLLGSGNNEQFF.

This chain uses TRBV18 with TRBJ1-2; perhaps TRBD1 as D (5 bases). The CDR3 totals 14 residues. Germline-derived CDR1 and CDR2 are KGHSH and LQKENI. With 3 bases removed from V and 8 bases from J, the gap between germline ends came to 16 bases. CDR3 DNA: TGTGCCAGCTCACCGTCCGGGACGAGTCCCGGCTACACCTTC. It translates to CASSPSGTSPGYTF.